These 24 T cell receptor beta chains were all obtained from the same sample, sequenced in a study of cytomegalovirus exposure and HLA in healthy donors. Repertoires were generated with immunoSEQ multiplex PCR, while TCRdb's copy carries only in-frame clones and drops some. The sample has under 350,000 clones; 65% to 90% are singletons. Sequencing input: PBMCs. These receptor sequences come from a woman aged 18-29 years in good health and CMV-seronegative.

This rearrangement joins TRBV4-1 to TRBJ1-2, with no clear D. Trimming removed 1 base at V and 8 bases at J, with 14 bases between. The CDR3 length is 14 residues. The germline gives CDR1 MGHRA, CDR2 YSYEKL. CDR3 residues: CASSQVNSPTGYTF. DNA for the CDR3: TGCGCCAGCAGCCAAGTGAACAGCCCGACGGGCTACACCTTC.

This clone was seen a few times. The chain has TRBV5-4 and TRBJ1-5; no reliable D call. The CDR3 covers 13 residues. Germline-derived CDR1 and CDR2 are SGHNT and YYREEE (reference sequence). The ends were cut back, 3 bases at V and 7 bases at J, with 11 bases in the middle. The CDR3 loop is CASSSGSGQPQHF. Here the CDR3 DNA reads TGTGCCAGCAGCTCGGGGTCAGGACAGCCCCAGCATTTT.

The chain couples TRBV10-3 to TRBJ1-5, with a possible D match to TRBD1 (5 bases). Trimming shortened V by 4 bases and J by 4 bases, and 8 bases separated the two germline ends. The CDR3 runs 13 residues. Germline assignment: CDR1 ENHRY and CDR2 SYGVKD. The DNA for the CDR3 is TGTGCCATCAGTGCAGGGATAAATCAGCCCCAGCATTTT. Protein: CAISAGINQPQHF.

The J gene is TRBJ2-1, the V gene TRBV25-1; D possibly corresponds to TRBD2 (5 bases). There are 11 residues in the CDR3. The V end was cut by 5 bases, the J end by 10 bases, with 9 bases between. Germline V gives CDR1 MGHDK, CDR2 SYGVNS. Here the CDR3 DNA reads TGTGCCAGCAGTCTCACGGGAGAGCAGTTCTTC. It codes for CASSLTGEQFF.

V gene TRBV11-2 combines with J gene TRBJ1-1; D is unclear. V lost 5 bases and J 5 bases, leaving 21 bases between the germline ends. The CDR3 contains 16 residues. In germline, CDR1 is SGHAT, CDR2 FQNNGV. CDR3 coding DNA: TGTGCCAGCAGCCCCCTGAGGGTTGGGAAGAGAACTGAAGCTTTCTTT. It translates to CASSPLRVGKRTEAFF.

CDR3 amino acids: CASSPRDRDPIEQYF. The CDR3 DNA follows: TGTGCCAGTAGTCCCCGGGACAGGGACCCCATCGAGCAGTACTTC. The rearrangement joins TRBV19 to TRBJ2-7, with 9 bases matching TRBD1. The CDR3 sequence is 15 residues long. Germline V lookup: CDR1 LNHDA, CDR2 SQIVND (reference sequence). The V and J ends lost 5 bases and 6 bases, in that order; junction bases with no gene match: 11.

This CDR3 reads CASSDTQGFMNTEAFF. The CDR3 region has the DNA TGTGCCAGCAGTGACACCCAGGGTTTCATGAACACTGAAGCTTTCTTT. The chain carries TRBV25-1 and TRBJ1-1, with D possibly being TRBD1 (5 bases). The V end was cut by 3 bases, the J end by 0 bases, with 14 bases between. The CDR3 is made up of 16 amino acids. Germline lookup yields CDR1 MGHDK and CDR2 SYGVNS.

The rearrangement links TRBV7-6 to TRBJ1-1, with 7 bases fitting TRBD1. This CDR3 is 15 amino acids long. V shed 5 bases and J 0 bases; nucleotides not matched to a gene: 6. Germline CDR1 is SGHVS and CDR2 is FNYEAQ. Here the CDR3 reads CASSPYRGLNTEAFF. In nucleotides, the CDR3 is TGTGCCAGCAGCCCGTACAGGGGTCTGAACACTGAAGCTTTCTTT.

The CDR3 nucleotides read TGTGCCAGCAGTGACAGGGGTAGGGACACTGAAGCTTTCTTT. Protein sequence: CASSDRGRDTEAFF. This chain uses TRBV27 with TRBJ1-1, with TRBD1 matching over 8 bases. V trimming: 5 bases; J trimming: 3 bases; junction bases outside the gene matches: 5. CDR1 and CDR2 (germline): MNHEY, SMNVEV (reference sequence). The CDR3 runs 14 residues.

The V call is TRBV7-8, the J call TRBJ1-1, with unresolved D. The CDR3 length is 13 residues. V shed 8 bases and J shed 0 bases, with 10 bases lying between them. The germline gives CDR1 SGHVS, CDR2 FQNEAQ. CDR3 loop: CASGGSLNTEAFF. CDR3 DNA sequence: TGTGCCAGCGGCGGCAGCCTGAACACTGAAGCTTTCTTT.

This clone showed up just once. The rearrangement joins TRBV6-1 to TRBJ1-1; D remains ambiguous. CDR3 length: 13 residues. Trimming shortened V by 7 bases and J by 6 bases, and 15 bases separated the two germline ends. In germline, CDR1 is MNHNS, CDR2 SASEGT. CDR3 residues: CASIERRWAEAFF. CDR3 bases: TGTGCCAGCATCGAGAGGCGTTGGGCTGAAGCTTTCTTT.

The V gene is TRBV10-3, the J gene TRBJ1-5; perhaps TRBD1 as D (6 bases). Deletions cut 3 bases from V and 7 bases from J, with 10 bases between. Germline CDR1 reads ENHRY; CDR2 reads SYGVKD. The CDR3 is 13 residues long. This CDR3 reads CAISEGGGQPQHF. The CDR3 DNA follows: TGTGCCATCAGTGAAGGGGGGGGGCAGCCCCAGCATTTT.

The chain carries TRBV28 and TRBJ1-6; 9 nucleotides line up with TRBD1. The germline V gene encodes CDR1 MDHEN and CDR2 SYDVKM. This CDR3 has 15 residues. With 6 bases clipped from V and 9 bases from J, the junction kept 9 bases outside the gene matches. DNA of the CDR3: TGTGCCAGCAGGCCTACAGGGGGCGCAGGTTCACCCCTCCACTTT. Residues: CASRPTGGAGSPLHF.

The chain recombines TRBV7-2 with TRBJ1-2; D gene unclear. Germline V gives CDR1 SGHTA, CDR2 FQGNSA. V lost 1 base and J lost 2, with 5 bases in between. The CDR3 is 13 residues long. The CDR3: CASSLDKNYGYTF. In DNA form, the CDR3 reads TGTGCCAGCAGCTTAGACAAAAACTATGGCTACACCTTC. Full variable domain (outside the CDR3, taken from reference TRBV7-2 and TRBJ1-2): GAGVSQSPSNKVTEKGKDVELRCDPISGHTALYWYRQSLGQGLEFLIYFQGNSAPDKSGLPSDRFSAERTGGSVSTLTIQRTQQEDSAVYLCASSLDKNYGYTFGSGTRLTVV.

The chain joins TRBV30 to TRBJ1-2, with 7 bases that match TRBD1. The ends lost 0 bases at V and 6 bases at J; junction bases unmatched: 10. CDR1 and CDR2 (germline): GTSNPN, SVGIG (reference sequence). The CDR3 spans 15 residues. The CDR3 is CAWSVRPRGAHGYTF. The CDR3 nucleotides read TGTGCCTGGAGTGTACGCCCCAGGGGGGCTCATGGCTACACCTTC.

The V gene is TRBV27, the J gene TRBJ2-7, with TRBD1 matching 7 bases. Germline V CDR1 and CDR2: MNHEY, SMNVEV (reference sequence). This CDR3 is built from 13 residues. V lost 7 bases and J lost 4; bases outside the gene matches: 7. CDR3 residues: CASKTGSAYEQYF. In DNA, the CDR3 is TGTGCCAGCAAGACAGGGAGTGCTTACGAGCAGTACTTC.

About this clone: The junction and the germline gene differ at one end; a read error may be behind it. The chain has TRBV5-1 and TRBJ2-2, with TRBD2 matching 11 bases. Germline CDR1 reads SGHRS; CDR2 reads YFSETQ. This CDR3 is 17 amino acids long. This CDR3 reads CASTLTSGKRGTGELFF. The DNA for the CDR3 is TGCGCCAGCACCTTGACTAGCGGGAAGCGGGGCACCGGGGAGCTGTTTTTT.

J is TRBJ1-1 and V is TRBV11-1; TRBD1 matches at 8 bases. Germline V gene lookup returns CDR1 SGHAT and CDR2 FQDESV (reference sequence). The CDR3 contains 15 residues. Germline trimming cut 5 bases from V and 1 base from J; bases unmatched to any gene: 6. CDR3: CASSPTGGENTEAFF. The CDR3 DNA sequence: TGTGCCAGCAGCCCAACAGGGGGAGAGAACACTGAAGCTTTCTTT.

The chain couples TRBV28 to TRBJ2-7; 7 nucleotides agree with TRBD1. V was pared by 3 bases and J by 2 bases, with 1 base of the junction left unmatched. Per germline, CDR1 MDHEN and CDR2 SYDVKM. This CDR3 spans 13 amino acids. CDR3 protein: CASSLGTAYEQYF. In nucleotides, the CDR3 is TGTGCCAGCAGTTTGGGGACAGCCTACGAGCAGTACTTC.

The chain has TRBV11-2 and TRBJ1-4; TRBD1 matches at 10 bases. Trimming removed 2 bases from V and 5 bases from J; junction bases left unmatched: 11. Germline-derived CDR1 and CDR2 are SGHAT and FQNNGV. This CDR3 region has 18 residues. The CDR3 loop is CASSLFFGSGQGNEKLFF. Written as DNA, the CDR3 is TGTGCCAGCAGCTTATTCTTTGGTTCGGGACAGGGGAATGAAAAACTGTTTTTT.

A few counts support this clone. J is TRBJ1-5 and V is TRBV4-1; possibly TRBD1 for D (5 bases). Germline CDR1 reads MGHRA; CDR2 reads YSYEKL. Trimming took 0 bases from V and 4 from J, leaving 10 bases between them. This CDR3 is built from 15 residues. This chain's CDR3 is CASSQDSRANQPQHF. Here the CDR3 DNA reads TGCGCCAGCAGCCAAGATTCCAGGGCAAATCAGCCCCAGCATTTT.

The CDR3 protein is CASSPKTPGQQIGTQYF. The CDR3 DNA is TGTGCCAGCAGCCCGAAGACTCCGGGACAGCAAATCGGTACGCAGTATTTT. This chain connects TRBV7-2 to TRBJ2-3; 7 bases map to TRBD1. Germline V CDR1 and CDR2: SGHTA, FQGNSA. The CDR3 is 17 residues long. The ends lost 5 bases at V and 8 bases at J; junction bases unmatched: 19.

This chain uses TRBV15 with TRBJ2-7; 8 positions agree with TRBD1. Trimming at V came to 1 base and at J to 7 bases, leaving 6 bases not matched to a gene. The CDR3 sequence is 14 residues long. Germline assignment: CDR1 LNHNV and CDR2 YYDKDF (reference sequence). As DNA, the CDR3 is TGTGCCACCAGCAGAGCGCAGGGGGCTGGTGAGCAGTACTTC. This gives the protein CATSRAQGAGEQYF. The full variable domain, its missing parts supplied by reference TRBV15 and TRBJ2-7, is DAMVIQNPRYQVTQFGKPVTLSCSQTLNHNVMYWYQQKSSQAPKLLFHYYDKDFNNEADTPDNFQSRRPNTSFCFLDIRSPGLGDTAMYLCATSRAQGAGEQYFGPGTRLTVT.

This sequence joins TRBV6-5 and TRBJ1-5; TRBD1 matches at 9 bases. Trimming cost V 6 bases and J 10 bases; bases outside gene matches: 4. The CDR3 runs to 12 residues. Germline CDR1 MNHEY, CDR2 SVGAGI. CDR3 region: CASRGTGGPQHF. CDR3 DNA sequence: TGTGCCAGCAGGGGAACAGGGGGCCCCCAGCATTTT.